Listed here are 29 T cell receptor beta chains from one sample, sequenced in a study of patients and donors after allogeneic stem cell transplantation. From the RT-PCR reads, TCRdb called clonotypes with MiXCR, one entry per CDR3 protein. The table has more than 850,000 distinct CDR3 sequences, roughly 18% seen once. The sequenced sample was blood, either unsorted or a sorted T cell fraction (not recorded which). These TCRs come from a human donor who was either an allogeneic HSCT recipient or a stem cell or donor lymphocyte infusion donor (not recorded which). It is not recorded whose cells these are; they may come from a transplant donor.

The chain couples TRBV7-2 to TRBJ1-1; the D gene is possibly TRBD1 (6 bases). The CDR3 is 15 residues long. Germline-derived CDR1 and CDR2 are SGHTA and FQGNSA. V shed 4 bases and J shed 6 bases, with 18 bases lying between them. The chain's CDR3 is CASSSQQVSGAEAFF. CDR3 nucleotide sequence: TGTGCCAGCAGCTCCCAACAGGTATCAGGGGCTGAAGCTTTCTTT. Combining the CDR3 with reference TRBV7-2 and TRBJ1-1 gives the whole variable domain GAGVSQSPSNKVTEKGKDVELRCDPISGHTALYWYRQSLGQGLEFLIYFQGNSAPDKSGLPSDRFSAERTGGSVSTLTIQRTQQEDSAVYLCASSSQQVSGAEAFFGQGTRLTVV.

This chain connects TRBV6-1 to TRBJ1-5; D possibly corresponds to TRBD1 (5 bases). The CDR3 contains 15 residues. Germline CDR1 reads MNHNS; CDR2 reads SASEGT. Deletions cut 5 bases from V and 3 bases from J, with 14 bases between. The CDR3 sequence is CASSRGIGYNQPQHF. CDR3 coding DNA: TGTGCCAGCAGTCGGGGCATAGGTTACAATCAGCCCCAGCATTTT.

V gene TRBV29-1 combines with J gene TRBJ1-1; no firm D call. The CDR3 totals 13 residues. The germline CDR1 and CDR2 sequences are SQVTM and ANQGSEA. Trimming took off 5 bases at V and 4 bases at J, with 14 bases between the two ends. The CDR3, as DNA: TGCAGCGTTCAAGGGCTCGCAAGCACTGAAGCTTTCTTT. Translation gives CSVQGLASTEAFF.

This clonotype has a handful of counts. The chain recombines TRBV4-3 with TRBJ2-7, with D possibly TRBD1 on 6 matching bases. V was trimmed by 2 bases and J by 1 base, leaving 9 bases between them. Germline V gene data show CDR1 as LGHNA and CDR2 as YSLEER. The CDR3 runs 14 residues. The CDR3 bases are TGCGCCAGCAGCCAACTCGGACAGTCCTACGAGCAGTACTTC. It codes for CASSQLGQSYEQYF.

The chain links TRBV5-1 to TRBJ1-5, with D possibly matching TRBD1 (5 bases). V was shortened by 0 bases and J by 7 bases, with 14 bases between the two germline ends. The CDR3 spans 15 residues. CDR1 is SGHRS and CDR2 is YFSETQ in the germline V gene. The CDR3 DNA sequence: TGCGCCAGCAGCTTGGAGCAGGGTGGAAGACAGCCCCAGCATTTT. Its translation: CASSLEQGGRQPQHF.

The CDR3 DNA reads as TGTGCCAGCAGGTGGGACGCCACAGATACGCAGTATTTT. Translated, it gives CASRWDATDTQYF. V is TRBV12-3 or TRBV12-4 and J is TRBJ2-3, with D perhaps given as TRBD1 or TRBD2 (5 bases each). The CDR3 length is 13 residues. The germline V and J ends were trimmed by 6 bases and 2 bases, with 9 bases remaining between them.

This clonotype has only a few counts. CDR3 DNA sequence: TGCAGCGTTGGGGTCGGGGGCAGCTCCTACAATGAGCAGTTCTTC. As protein: CSVGVGGSSYNEQFF. This chain connects TRBV29-1 to TRBJ2-1; tentatively, D is TRBD1 or TRBD2 (6 bases each). CDR3 size: 15 residues. Germline V gene data show CDR1 as SQVTM and CDR2 as ANQGSEA. The V gene lost 4 bases and the J gene lost 0 bases, with 13 bases spanning the gap.

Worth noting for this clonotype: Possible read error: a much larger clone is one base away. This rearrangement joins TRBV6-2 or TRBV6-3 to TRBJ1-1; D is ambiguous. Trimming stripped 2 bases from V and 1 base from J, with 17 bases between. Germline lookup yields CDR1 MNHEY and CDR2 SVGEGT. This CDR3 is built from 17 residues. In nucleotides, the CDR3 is TGTGCCAGCAGTTACGTGAGGTTCGGGCTAGGGAACACTGAAGCTTTCTTT. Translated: CASSYVRFGLGNTEAFF.

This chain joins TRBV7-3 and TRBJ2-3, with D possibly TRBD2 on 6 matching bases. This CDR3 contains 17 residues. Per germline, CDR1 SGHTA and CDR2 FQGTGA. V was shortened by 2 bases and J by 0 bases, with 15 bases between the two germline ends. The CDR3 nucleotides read TGTGCCAGCAGCTTACTCGGCGGGGACGATAGCACAGATACGCAGTATTTT. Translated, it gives CASSLLGGDDSTDTQYF.

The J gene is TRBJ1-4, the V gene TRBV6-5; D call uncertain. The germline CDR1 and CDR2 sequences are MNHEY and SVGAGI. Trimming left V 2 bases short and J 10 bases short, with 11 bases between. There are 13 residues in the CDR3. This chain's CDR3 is CASSYPADGKLFF. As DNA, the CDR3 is TGTGCCAGCAGTTACCCGGCAGATGGAAAACTGTTTTTT.

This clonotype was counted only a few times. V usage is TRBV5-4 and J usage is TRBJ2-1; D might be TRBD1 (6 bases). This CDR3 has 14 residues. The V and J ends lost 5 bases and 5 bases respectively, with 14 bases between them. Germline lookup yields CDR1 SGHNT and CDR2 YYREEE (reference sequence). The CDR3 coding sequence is TGTGCCAGCAGTGTGAGGGGGATGGACAATGAGCAGTTCTTC. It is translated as CASSVRGMDNEQFF.

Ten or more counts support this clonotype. CDR3 nucleotide sequence: TGTGCCAGCAGTTGGGGGACTAGCGCAAACAATGAGCAGTTCTTC. Translating gives CASSWGTSANNEQFF. This chain connects TRBV12-3 or TRBV12-4 to TRBJ2-1; TRBD2 agrees at 10 bases. J was trimmed by 5 bases and V by 4 bases; bases with no gene match: 5. There are 15 residues in the CDR3.

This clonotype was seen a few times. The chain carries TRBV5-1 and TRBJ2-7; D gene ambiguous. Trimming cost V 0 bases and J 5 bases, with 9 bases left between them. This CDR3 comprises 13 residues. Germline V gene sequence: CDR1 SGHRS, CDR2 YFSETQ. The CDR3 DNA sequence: TGCGCCAGCAGCTTGGGCCAATCCCACGAGCAGTACTTC. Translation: CASSLGQSHEQYF.

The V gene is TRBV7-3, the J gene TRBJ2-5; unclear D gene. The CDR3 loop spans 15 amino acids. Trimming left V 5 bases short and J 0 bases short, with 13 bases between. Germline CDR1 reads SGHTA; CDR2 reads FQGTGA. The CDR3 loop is CASSPGRSYQETQYF. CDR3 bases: TGTGCCAGCAGCCCAGGACGGAGTTACCAAGAGACCCAGTACTTC.

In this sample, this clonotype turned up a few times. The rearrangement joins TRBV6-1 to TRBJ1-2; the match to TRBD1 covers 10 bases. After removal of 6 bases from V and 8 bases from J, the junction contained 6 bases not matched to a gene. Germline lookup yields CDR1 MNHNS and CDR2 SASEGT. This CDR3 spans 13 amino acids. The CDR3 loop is CASRFGTGDGYTF. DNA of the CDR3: TGTGCCAGCAGATTCGGGACAGGGGACGGCTACACCTTC.

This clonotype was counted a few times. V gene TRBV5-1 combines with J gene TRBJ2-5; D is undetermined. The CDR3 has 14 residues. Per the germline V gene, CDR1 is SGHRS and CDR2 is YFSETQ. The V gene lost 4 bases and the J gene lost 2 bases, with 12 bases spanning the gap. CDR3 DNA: TGCGCCAGCAGCCTACCGAGTACTCAAGAGACCCAGTACTTC. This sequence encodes CASSLPSTQETQYF.

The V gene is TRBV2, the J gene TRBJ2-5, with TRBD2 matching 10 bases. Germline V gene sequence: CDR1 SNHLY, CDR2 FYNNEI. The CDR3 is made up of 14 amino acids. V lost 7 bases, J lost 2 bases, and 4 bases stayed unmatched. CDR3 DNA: TGTGCCAGCACCATAGCGGGGGGTCAAGAGACCCAGTACTTC. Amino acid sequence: CASTIAGGQETQYF. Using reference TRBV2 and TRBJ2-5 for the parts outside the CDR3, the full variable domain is EPEVTQTPSHQVTQMGQEVILRCVPISNHLYFYWYRQILGQKVEFLVSFYNNEISEKSEIFDDQFSVERPDGSNFTLKIRSTKLEDSAMYFCASTIAGGQETQYFGPGTRLLVL.

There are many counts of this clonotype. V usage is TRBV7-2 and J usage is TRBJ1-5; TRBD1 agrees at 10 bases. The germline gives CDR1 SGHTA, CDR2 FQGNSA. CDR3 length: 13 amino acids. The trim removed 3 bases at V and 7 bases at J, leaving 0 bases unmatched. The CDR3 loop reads CASSLDRGQPQHF. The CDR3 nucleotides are TGTGCCAGCAGCTTGGACAGGGGGCAGCCCCAGCATTTT.

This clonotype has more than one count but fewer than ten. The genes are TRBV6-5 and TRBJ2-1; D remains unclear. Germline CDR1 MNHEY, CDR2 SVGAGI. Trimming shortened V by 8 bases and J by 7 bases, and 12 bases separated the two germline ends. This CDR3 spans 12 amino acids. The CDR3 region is CASGPPSNEQFF. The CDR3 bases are TGTGCCAGCGGCCCACCGAGTAATGAGCAGTTCTTC.

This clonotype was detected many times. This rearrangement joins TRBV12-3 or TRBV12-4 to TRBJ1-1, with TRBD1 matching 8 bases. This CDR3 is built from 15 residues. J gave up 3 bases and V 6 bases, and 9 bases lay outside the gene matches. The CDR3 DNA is TGTGCCAGCAGGTACCAGGGGGCCAGAGACACTGAAGCTTTCTTT. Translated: CASRYQGARDTEAFF.

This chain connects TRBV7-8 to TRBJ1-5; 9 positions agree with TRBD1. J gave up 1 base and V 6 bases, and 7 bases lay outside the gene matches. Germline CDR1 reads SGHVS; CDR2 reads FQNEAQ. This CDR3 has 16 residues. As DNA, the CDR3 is TGTGCCAGCAGTCATTCCGGGACAGGGAGCAATCAGCCCCAGCATTTT. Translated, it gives CASSHSGTGSNQPQHF.

In DNA form, the CDR3 reads TGTGCCTGGGGTTCACCGCTGTTGGGGCCTGGATATGGCTACACCTTC. This codes for CAWGSPLLGPGYGYTF. This sequence joins TRBV30 and TRBJ1-2, with D possibly TRBD1 on 5 matching bases. The V gene's germline CDR1 is GTSNPN and CDR2 SVGIG (reference sequence). Between the trimmed V and J ends, which lost 5 bases and 5 bases, there was a span of 24 bases. The CDR3 contains 16 residues.

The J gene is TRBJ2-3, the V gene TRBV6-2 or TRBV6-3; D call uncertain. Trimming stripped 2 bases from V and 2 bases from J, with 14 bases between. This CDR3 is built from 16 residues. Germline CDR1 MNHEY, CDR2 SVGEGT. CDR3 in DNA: TGTGCCAGCAGTTACGGGCAGAACCCGATCACAGATACGCAGTATTTT. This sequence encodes CASSYGQNPITDTQYF.

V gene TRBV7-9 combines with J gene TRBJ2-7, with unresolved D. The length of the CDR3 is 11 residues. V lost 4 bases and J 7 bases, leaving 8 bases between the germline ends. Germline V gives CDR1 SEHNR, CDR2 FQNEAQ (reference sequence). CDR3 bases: TGTGCCAGCAGCTCCTCAGCTGAGCAGTACTTC. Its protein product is CASSSSAEQYF.

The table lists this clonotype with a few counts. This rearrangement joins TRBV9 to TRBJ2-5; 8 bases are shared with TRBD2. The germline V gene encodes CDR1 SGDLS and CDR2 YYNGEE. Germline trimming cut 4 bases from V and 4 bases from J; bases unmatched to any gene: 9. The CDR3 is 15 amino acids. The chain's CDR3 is CASSPPRGGGETQYF. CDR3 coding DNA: TGTGCCAGCAGCCCCCCACGGGGGGGTGGAGAGACCCAGTACTTC.

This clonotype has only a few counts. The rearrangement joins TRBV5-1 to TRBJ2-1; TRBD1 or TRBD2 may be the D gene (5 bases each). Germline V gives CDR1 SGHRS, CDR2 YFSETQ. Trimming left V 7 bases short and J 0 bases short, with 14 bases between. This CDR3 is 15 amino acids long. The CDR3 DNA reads TGCGCCAGCGGAGCCTGGGGGAGCTCCTACAATGAGCAGTTCTTC. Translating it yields CASGAWGSSYNEQFF.

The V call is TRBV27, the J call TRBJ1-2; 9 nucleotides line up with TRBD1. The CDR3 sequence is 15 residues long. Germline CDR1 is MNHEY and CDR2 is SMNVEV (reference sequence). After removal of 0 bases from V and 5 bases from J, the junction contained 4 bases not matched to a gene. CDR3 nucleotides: TGTGCCAGCAGTTTATCAAGCGGGACAGGGTATGGCTACACCTTC. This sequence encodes CASSLSSGTGYGYTF.

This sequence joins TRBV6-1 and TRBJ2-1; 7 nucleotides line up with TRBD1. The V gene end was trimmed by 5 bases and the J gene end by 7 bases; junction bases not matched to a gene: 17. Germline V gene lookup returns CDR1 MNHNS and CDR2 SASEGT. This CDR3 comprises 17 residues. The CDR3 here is CASSTLLRQGLKNEQFF. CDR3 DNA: TGTGCCAGCAGTACCTTACTTCGACAGGGTTTGAAGAATGAGCAGTTCTTC.

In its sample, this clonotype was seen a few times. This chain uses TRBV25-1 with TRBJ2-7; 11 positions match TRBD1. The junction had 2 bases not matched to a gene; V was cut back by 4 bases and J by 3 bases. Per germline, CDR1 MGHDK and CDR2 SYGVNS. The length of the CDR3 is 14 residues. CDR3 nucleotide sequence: TGTGCCAGCAGTGGGGACAGGGGGGTCTACGAGCAGTACTTC. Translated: CASSGDRGVYEQYF.